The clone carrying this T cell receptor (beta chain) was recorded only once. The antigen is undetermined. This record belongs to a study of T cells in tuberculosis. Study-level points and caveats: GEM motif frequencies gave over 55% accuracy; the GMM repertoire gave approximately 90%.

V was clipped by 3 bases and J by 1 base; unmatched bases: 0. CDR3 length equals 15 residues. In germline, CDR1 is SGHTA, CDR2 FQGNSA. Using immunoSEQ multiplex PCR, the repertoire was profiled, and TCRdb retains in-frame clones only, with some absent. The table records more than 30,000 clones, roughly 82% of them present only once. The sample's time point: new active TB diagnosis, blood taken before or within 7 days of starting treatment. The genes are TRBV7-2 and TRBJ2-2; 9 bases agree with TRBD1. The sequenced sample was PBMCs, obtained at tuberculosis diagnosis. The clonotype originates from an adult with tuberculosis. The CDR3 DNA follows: TGTGCCAGCAGCTTGACAGGGGGGAACACCGGGGAGCTGTTTTTT. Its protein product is CASSLTGGNTGELFF.